What follows are 2 T cell receptor beta chains derived from one specimen sequenced in a study of blood T cells in healthy people across ages. It was with a sample-barcoded 5' primer and a J-beta primer mix that a second PCR of roughly 6 to 11 cycles was run. TCRdb reanalysed the 5' RACE reads using MiXCR and keeps one entry per CDR3 protein. The data show under 1,000,000 distinct CDR3 sequences, roughly 46% seen once. The sequencing input was blood. Source of these receptors: a man aged 80 or over in good health.

On this clonotype itself: An end of the junction does not agree with germline; a read error may underlie this. The chain employs TRBV30 and TRBJ2-1; 7 bases are shared with TRBD2. This CDR3 has 14 amino acids. CDR1 is GTSNPN and CDR2 is SVGIG in the germline V gene (reference sequence). Here the CDR3 reads CAWGVGGGYNEQFF. The CDR3 DNA follows: TGTGCCTGGGGTGTAGGCGGGGGCTACAATGAGCAGTTCTTC.

In this sample, this clonotype turned up a few times. The J gene is TRBJ2-7, the V gene TRBV28; 12 positions match TRBD2. Germline lookup yields CDR1 MDHEN and CDR2 SYDVKM. V shed 5 bases and J 0 bases; nucleotides not matched to a gene: 5. The CDR3 is 16 residues long. This CDR3 reads CASSLRTSGASYEQYF. The CDR3 region has the DNA TGTGCCAGCAGTCTCCGGACTAGCGGGGCCTCCTACGAGCAGTACTTC.